The entry below gives a single T cell receptor beta chain sequence along with its context. The antigen is unknown. V shed 5 bases and J 4 bases; nucleotides not matched to a gene: 10. Germline V gene data show CDR1 as LNHDA and CDR2 as SQIVND (reference sequence). CDR3 length: 15 amino acids. This entry comes from a study of cytomegalovirus exposure and HLA in healthy donors. On the study more broadly: Earlier, 150 million to 200 million T cells were analyzed, and about 100 million unique TCR beta sequences were found among them. Study-wide points: Exclusion applied to some V segments, including TRBV6-2 and TRBV6-3, as they were indistinguishable. It was reported that TCR beta sequences correctly inferred the HLA-A and HLA-B alleles for most subjects.

It was with 60 Vbeta and 13 Jbeta primers that the PCR ran. The method was immunoSEQ multiplex PCR; TCRdb's version includes in-frame clones alone and lacks a portion of them. The sample holds some 150,000 clones; 60% to 80% are singletons and the top ten take around 1.5%. Samples came from healthy bone marrow donors. The source material was PBMCs. The clonotype comes from a female donor in good health and CMV-seronegative. The rearrangement uses TRBV19 and TRBJ1-1; 7 bases map to TRBD1. CDR3 region: CASSSTGAGTTEAFF. CDR3 nucleotides: TGTGCCAGTAGTTCAACAGGGGCCGGGACCACTGAAGCTTTCTTT.